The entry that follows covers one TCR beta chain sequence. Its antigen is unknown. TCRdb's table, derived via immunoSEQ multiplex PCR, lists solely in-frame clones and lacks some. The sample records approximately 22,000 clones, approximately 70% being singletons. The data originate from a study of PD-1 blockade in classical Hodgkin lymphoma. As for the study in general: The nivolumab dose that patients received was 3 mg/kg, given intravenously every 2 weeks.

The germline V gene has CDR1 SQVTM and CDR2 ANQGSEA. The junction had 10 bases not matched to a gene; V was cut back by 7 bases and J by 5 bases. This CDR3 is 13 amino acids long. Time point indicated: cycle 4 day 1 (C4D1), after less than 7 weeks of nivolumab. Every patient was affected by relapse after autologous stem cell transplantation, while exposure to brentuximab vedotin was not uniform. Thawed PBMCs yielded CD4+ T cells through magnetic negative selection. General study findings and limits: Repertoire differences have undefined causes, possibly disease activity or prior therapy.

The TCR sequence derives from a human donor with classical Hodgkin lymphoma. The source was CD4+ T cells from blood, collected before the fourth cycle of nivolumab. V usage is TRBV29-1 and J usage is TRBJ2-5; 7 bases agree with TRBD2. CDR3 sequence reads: CSAWGGSGETQYF. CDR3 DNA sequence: TGCAGCGCTTGGGGCGGTAGCGGGGAGACCCAGTACTTC.